The clone carrying this T cell receptor beta chain turned up a few times. No antigen is known for it. Investigators merged groups given second doses at roughly 4 or roughly 12 weeks. The sample is drawn from a study of T cell responses to AZD1222 COVID-19 vaccine. Study-level results: The sample set comprised mostly white British donors with more females, and clonal diversity was possibly underestimated. Repertoire collection took place solely once the T cell response had peaked.

Using immunoSEQ multiplex PCR, the repertoire was profiled, and TCRdb retains in-frame clones only, with some absent. The sample has tens of thousands of clones, more than 85% seen once; the top ten hold roughly 4.5%. The sample here was peripheral blood, taken 28 days after the second AZD1222 dose. The source is an adult who received the AZD1222 COVID-19 vaccine.

CDR3 residues: CASKAGVDYNEQFF. The CDR3 DNA reads as TGTGCCAGCAAAGCGGGAGTAGACTACAATGAGCAGTTCTTC. The V call is TRBV6-6, the J call TRBJ2-1, with 8 nucleotides matching TRBD2. CDR3 size: 14 residues. Trimming took 7 bases from V and 3 from J; bases not matched to a gene: 5. The germline V gene encodes CDR1 MNHNY and CDR2 SVGAGI (reference sequence).